This T cell receptor beta chain was identified in a study of T cell responses to AZD1222 COVID-19 vaccine. Libraries were prepared by immunoSEQ multiplex PCR; TCRdb keeps only in-frame clonotypes and omits some of them. The sample has over 90,000 clones, roughly 90% seen once. Combined were second doses at about 4 or about 12 weeks. This CDR3 spans 12 amino acids. Between the trimmed V and J ends, which lost 7 bases and 3 bases, there was a span of 13 bases. The germline V gene encodes CDR1 SQVTM and CDR2 ANQGSEA. V gene TRBV29-1 combines with J gene TRBJ2-7, with D uncertain. Source: peripheral blood, taken 28 days after the second AZD1222 dose. This receptor was obtained from an adult who received the AZD1222 COVID-19 vaccine. This chain's CDR3 is CSASWMGYEQYF. The CDR3, as DNA: TGCAGCGCGTCCTGGATGGGCTACGAGCAGTACTTC.